Listed below are T cell receptor beta chains from one sample, sequenced in a study of CD8 T cells in Susac syndrome. From the immunoSEQ multiplex PCR reads, TCRdb called clonotypes with MiXCR, one entry per CDR3 protein. The sample has approximately 150,000 distinct CDR3 sequences; approximately 93% are singletons. The sample taken for sequencing was CD4+ T cells from PBMCs. The receptor source for this set is a human donor with multiple sclerosis. Both conserved end residues are part of each CDR3. The D gene is left open where the match is weak. A clone size is listed for some rows: how often the clone was seen (once, few, many), or a class if it is expanded.

-,TRBV3-1,TRBD1,TRBJ2-1,CASSQPGTGHREQFF,TGTGCCAGCAGCCAGCCCGGGACAGGTCATCGGGAGCAGTTCTTC
-,TRBV7-2,-,TRBJ2-7,CASSPNFGEQYF,TGTGCCAGCAGCCCAAATTTTGGCGAGCAGTACTTC
once,TRBV30,-,TRBJ1-6,CAWSRYNSPLHF,TGTGCCTGGAGCCGGTATAATTCACCCCTCCACTTT
-,TRBV2,-,TRBJ2-3,CASKRETNTDTQYF,TGTGCCAGCAAACGGGAGACAAACACAGATACGCAGTATTTT
-,TRBV3-1,TRBD2,TRBJ2-5,CASSPASGVAGETQYF,TGTGCCAGCAGCCCGGCTAGCGGGGTGGCGGGGGAGACCCAGTACTTC
few,TRBV29-1,-,TRBJ2-1,CSVGGNEQFF,TGCAGCGTTGGTGGAAATGAGCAGTTCTTC
-,TRBV5-1,-,TRBJ2-7,CASSLARDYEQYF,TGCGCCAGCAGCTTGGCCCGGGACTACGAGCAGTACTTC
-,TRBV3-1,TRBD1,TRBJ2-4,CASSQGQGDLQYF,TGTGCCAGCAGCCAAGGACAGGGGGATCTTCAGTACTTC
few,TRBV12-3/TRBV12-4,TRBD2,TRBJ2-2,CASSRQGSGRTGELFF,TGTGCCAGCAGTCGCCAGGGTAGCGGGAGGACCGGGGAGCTGTTTTTT
-,TRBV4-2,-,TRBJ2-3,CASSQFGGNTQYF,TGTGCCAGCAGCCAATTTGGAGGAAATACGCAGTATTTT
-,TRBV28,-,TRBJ1-2,CASSFGAATRTYGYTF,TGTGCCAGCAGTTTTGGGGCCGCGACACGGACCTATGGCTACACCTTC
-,TRBV29-1,-,TRBJ1-1,CSVGPNMGTEAFF,TGCAGCGTTGGCCCAAACATGGGCACTGAAGCTTTCTTT
-,TRBV7-9,-,TRBJ2-5,CASSLIRRGIETQYF,TGTGCCAGCAGCTTAATTCGCAGGGGCATTGAGACCCAGTACTTC
-,TRBV20-1,-,TRBJ1-2,CSARDGINGYTF,TGCAGTGCTAGAGATGGGATCAATGGCTACACCTTC
-,TRBV5-6,-,TRBJ1-2,CASSWGSGVDGYTF,TGTGCCAGCAGTTGGGGATCAGGGGTGGATGGCTACACCTTC
-,TRBV10-3,-,TRBJ1-3,CAIGNDGPSGGNTIYF,TGTGCCATCGGTAACGACGGCCCCTCGGGGGGAAACACCATATATTTT
-,TRBV7-2,-,TRBJ2-1,CASSLGGGGNEQFF,TGTGCCAGCAGTTTGGGGGGTGGGGGGAATGAGCAGTTCTTC
once,TRBV30,-,TRBJ1-3,CAWSVSGGNTIYF,TGTGCCTGGAGTGTATCAGGTGGAAACACCATATATTTT
-,TRBV7-9,-,TRBJ1-3,CASLFQGPGNTIYF,TGTGCCAGCCTCTTTCAGGGACCCGGAAACACCATATATTTT
once,TRBV12-3/TRBV12-4,-,TRBJ2-7,CASSPTGLNEQYF,TGTGCCAGCAGCCCCACGGGCCTGAACGAGCAGTACTTC
-,TRBV27,-,TRBJ1-5,CASGWFDGGYQPQHF,TGTGCCAGCGGTTGGTTTGACGGAGGTTATCAGCCCCAGCATTTT
-,TRBV4-1,TRBD1,TRBJ2-7,CASSHPWKGAEQYF,TGCGCCAGCAGCCACCCCTGGAAGGGGGCGGAGCAGTACTTC
-,TRBV2,-,TRBJ2-7,CASSDGMTYEQYF,TGTGCCAGCAGTGATGGTATGACCTACGAGCAGTACTTC
-,TRBV5-4,TRBD1,TRBJ2-1,CASSSRQGNGNEQFF,TGTGCCAGCAGCTCCAGACAGGGTAATGGGAATGAGCAGTTCTTC
-,TRBV11-3,TRBD1,TRBJ1-1,CASSRGTEPNTEAFF,TGTGCCAGCAGCCGAGGGACAGAGCCCAACACTGAAGCTTTCTTT
few,TRBV7-2,-,TRBJ1-5,CASSLGGDSNQPQHF,TGTGCCAGCAGCTTAGGGGGTGATAGCAATCAGCCCCAGCATTTT
-,TRBV12-3/TRBV12-4,TRBD1,TRBJ2-1,CASRPTGTGYNEQFF,TGTGCCAGCAGACCAACCGGGACAGGTTACAATGAGCAGTTCTTC
-,TRBV3-1,-,TRBJ2-4,CASSQGGMDIQYF,TGTGCCAGCAGCCAAGGGGGAATGGACATTCAGTACTTC
-,TRBV28,TRBD1,TRBJ1-2,CASSTGQGAYMDGYTF,TGTGCCAGCAGTACGGGACAGGGGGCTTATATGGATGGCTACACCTTC
-,TRBV19,TRBD2,TRBJ2-7,CATQIRGGTYEQHF,TGTGCCACTCAAATACGGGGGGGCACCTACGAGCAGCACTTC
-,TRBV6-5,-,TRBJ2-7,CASSYSTDTYEQYF,TGTGCCAGCAGTTACTCGACGGACACCTACGAGCAGTACTTC
-,TRBV4-3,TRBD1,TRBJ2-7,CASSVGTDRLYEQYF,TGCGCCAGCAGCGTTGGGACAGACAGACTCTACGAGCAGTACTTC
-,TRBV11-2,-,TRBJ2-3,CASSIGSPPDTQYF,TGTGCCAGCAGCATAGGCTCCCCCCCAGATACGCAGTATTTT
-,TRBV6-2/TRBV6-3,TRBD1,TRBJ1-2,CASSSGTGFYLNYGYTF,TGTGCCAGCAGTTCCGGGACAGGGTTTTATCTCAACTATGGCTACACCTTC
once,TRBV11-2,TRBD1,TRBJ1-2,CASSKPRDRGAGYTF,TGTGCCAGCAGCAAACCCCGGGACAGGGGTGCTGGCTACACCTTC
-,TRBV30,TRBD1,TRBJ1-5,CAWSRGRGINQPQHF,TGTGCCTGGAGCCGCGGCAGGGGGATTAATCAGCCCCAGCATTTT
-,TRBV2,TRBD2,TRBJ2-2,CASCLAGGTGELFF,TGTGCCAGCTGTCTAGCGGGGGGGACCGGGGAGCTGTTTTTT
-,TRBV18,-,TRBJ2-3,CASSTQPGAPDTQYF,TGTGCCAGCTCAACTCAACCGGGGGCCCCAGATACGCAGTATTTT
-,TRBV7-3,TRBD1,TRBJ1-1,CASSVDRKAEAFF,TGTGCCAGCAGCGTGGACAGGAAGGCTGAAGCTTTCTTT
-,TRBV9,-,TRBJ2-2,CASSVSPNTGIGGELFF,TGTGCCAGCAGCGTATCACCCAACACAGGGATCGGCGGGGAGCTGTTTTTT
-,TRBV7-2,-,TRBJ1-6,CASSLGSTYNSPLHF,TGTGCCAGCAGCTTAGGGAGCACCTATAATTCACCCCTCCACTTT
-,TRBV7-2,-,TRBJ2-1,CASSGTALGREQFF,TGTGCCAGCAGCGGAACCGCCCTAGGTCGTGAGCAGTTCTTC
-,TRBV28,TRBD2,TRBJ2-1,CASTPSGYNEQFF,TGTGCCAGCACACCTAGCGGTTACAATGAGCAGTTCTTC